This TCR beta chain comes out of a study of T cell responses to AZD1222 COVID-19 vaccine. Across the study: Second-dose schedules of about 4 or about 12 weeks were combined. Study observations and caveats: Nearly half of spike-specific TCRs reportedly target unmutated variant regions. Baseline serostatus was positive in only a handful of AZD1222 recipients. Repertoires in all cases were sampled only once the peak T cell response had passed.

Assay used: immunoSEQ multiplex PCR; TCRdb lists only in-frame clones, some missing. The profile shows 150,000 to 160,000 clones, just over 90% of them singletons. Remarks on this clone: Its specificity is not known.

The length of the CDR3 is 16 residues. V lost 4 bases to trimming and J lost 4 bases, with 16 bases between them. Per the germline V gene, CDR1 is SGHAT and CDR2 is FQDESV (reference sequence). This TCR came from an adult in good health. This chain joins TRBV11-1 and TRBJ2-2, with a weak D call TRBD2 (6 bases). The starting material was peripheral blood, obtained on day 0 of AZD1222 vaccination. CDR3 protein: CASSWRVSLTTGELFF. Here the CDR3 DNA reads TGTGCCAGCAGCTGGAGGGTTTCCTTGACCACCGGGGAGCTGTTTTTT.